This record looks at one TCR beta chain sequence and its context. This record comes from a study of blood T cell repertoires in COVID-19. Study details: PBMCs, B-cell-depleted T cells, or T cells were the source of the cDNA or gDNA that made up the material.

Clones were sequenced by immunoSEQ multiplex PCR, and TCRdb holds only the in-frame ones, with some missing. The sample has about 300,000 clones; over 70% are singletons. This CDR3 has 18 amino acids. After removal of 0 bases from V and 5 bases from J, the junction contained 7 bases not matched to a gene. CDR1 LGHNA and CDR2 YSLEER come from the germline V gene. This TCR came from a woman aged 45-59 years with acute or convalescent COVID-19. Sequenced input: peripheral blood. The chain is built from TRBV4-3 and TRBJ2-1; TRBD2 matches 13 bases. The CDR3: CASSQDLRTSGSNNEQFF. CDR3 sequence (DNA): TGCGCCAGCAGCCAAGATTTGAGGACTAGCGGGAGCAACAATGAGCAGTTCTTC.